The next 30 T cell receptor beta chains were all read from a single sample in a study of cytomegalovirus exposure and HLA in healthy donors. The PCR ran on 60 Vbeta and 13 Jbeta primers. The method was immunoSEQ multiplex PCR; TCRdb's version includes in-frame clones alone and lacks a portion of them. The table includes roughly 110,000 clones, just under 70% detected once. Sequencing was done on a sample of PBMCs. These receptors came from a man aged 30 to 45 in good health and CMV-seropositive.

The CDR3 DNA follows: TGTGCCAGCAGCTTACTCCCGGGACAGGGGAGCACTGAAGCTTTCTTT. Protein: CASSLLPGQGSTEAFF. The chain is built from TRBV7-8 and TRBJ1-1, with 10 bases that match TRBD1. The germline gives CDR1 SGHVS, CDR2 FQNEAQ. Trimming cost V 2 bases and J 4 bases; bases outside gene matches: 7. This CDR3 is built from 16 residues.

This clone was counted only a few times. V and J are TRBV6-5 and TRBJ2-1; D might be TRBD1 (5 bases). The germline V and J ends were trimmed by 6 bases and 0 bases, with 12 bases remaining between them. CDR1 is MNHEY and CDR2 is SVGAGI in the germline V gene. The length of the CDR3 is 15 residues. The CDR3 DNA follows: TGTGCCAGCAGCCAGGACACGAGCTCCTACAATGAGCAGTTCTTC. Translated: CASSQDTSSYNEQFF.

The chain combines TRBV9 with TRBJ2-1; D is unclear. This CDR3 region has 13 residues. Germline CDR1 and CDR2: SGDLS and YYNGEE. Trimming took 3 bases from V and 0 from J, leaving 4 bases between them. The CDR3 bases are TGTGCCAGCAGCGCTAGCTCCTACAATGAGCAGTTCTTC. Amino acid sequence: CASSASSYNEQFF.

This clone was seen a few times. J is TRBJ1-1 and V is TRBV4-3; tentative D call: TRBD1 (6 bases). CDR1 is LGHNA, CDR2 YSLEER, per germline. Trimming took off 3 bases at V and 8 bases at J, with 10 bases between the two ends. The CDR3 sequence is 12 residues long. DNA for the CDR3: TGCGCCAGCAGCCACCTACAGGGAGAAGCTTTCTTT. Its protein is CASSHLQGEAFF.

This clone showed up just a few times. The chain uses TRBV5-1 and TRBJ2-3; the match to TRBD2 covers 7 bases. The CDR3 is 15 residues long. Germline V gene data show CDR1 as SGHRS and CDR2 as YFSETQ. The V segment lost 2 bases and the J segment 0 bases; nucleotides outside the gene matches: 3. The CDR3 nucleotides read TGCGCCAGCAGCTTAAGCGGGGTTAGCACAGATACGCAGTATTTT. This gives the protein CASSLSGVSTDTQYF.

The genes are TRBV6-5 and TRBJ2-2, with TRBD1 identical over 7 bases. CDR1 is MNHEY and CDR2 is SVGAGI in the germline V gene. Losses at the gene ends were 6 bases for V and 6 bases for J; bases not matched to a gene: 10. This CDR3 comprises 15 residues. In DNA, the CDR3 is TGTGCCAGCAGATCAGGGACAGCTATCGCCGGGGAGCTGTTTTTT. Its translation: CASRSGTAIAGELFF.

Only a few counts were recorded for this clone. The V call is TRBV19, the J call TRBJ2-2; tentative D call: TRBD1 (6 bases). The germline V gene encodes CDR1 LNHDA and CDR2 SQIVND (reference sequence). V was shortened by 11 bases and J by 6 bases, with 16 bases between the two germline ends. CDR3 length: 13 residues. CDR3: CAALGGESGELFF. The CDR3 DNA is TGTGCCGCCCTAGGGGGAGAATCCGGGGAGCTGTTTTTT.

V gene TRBV5-4 combines with J gene TRBJ2-1; the match to TRBD1 covers 8 bases. V trimming: 5 bases; J trimming: 7 bases; junction bases outside the gene matches: 11. Germline V lookup: CDR1 SGHNT, CDR2 YYREEE (reference sequence). The CDR3 runs 15 residues. CDR3 in DNA: TGTGCCAGCAGACCGGACAGGGAGAATAGAAATGAGCAGTTCTTC. It specifies CASRPDRENRNEQFF.

J is TRBJ2-3 and V is TRBV18; 12 bases are a match to TRBD2. The CDR3 sequence is 16 residues long. Germline V gives CDR1 KGHSH, CDR2 LQKENI. J was trimmed by 3 bases and V by 2 bases; bases with no gene match: 3. CDR3 in amino acids: CASSPATSGSTDTQYF. Written as DNA, the CDR3 is TGTGCCAGCTCACCAGCGACTAGCGGGAGTACAGATACGCAGTATTTT.

This clone was seen a few times. The chain uses TRBV11-2 and TRBJ2-3, with D maybe TRBD1 (5 bases). The CDR3 spans 15 residues. Germline V gives CDR1 SGHAT, CDR2 FQNNGV. V gave up 3 bases and J gave up 3 bases, with 13 bases separating them. CDR3 protein: CASSFGRVPTDTQYF. In DNA form, the CDR3 reads TGTGCCAGCAGCTTTGGCAGGGTACCTACAGATACGCAGTATTTT.

This chain uses TRBV30 with TRBJ2-6, with TRBD1 as a possible D gene (6 bases). The V gene lost 3 bases and the J gene lost 4 bases, with 37 bases spanning the gap. This CDR3 has 23 amino acids. Germline assignment: CDR1 GTSNPN and CDR2 SVGIG (reference sequence). Here the CDR3 reads CAWRPPQGFGPTLSLRGANVLTF. The DNA for the CDR3 is TGTGCCTGGAGGCCTCCTCAGGGGTTCGGACCTACGCTCTCTCTACGAGGGGCCAACGTCCTGACTTTC. The variable domain in full, completed from reference TRBV30 and TRBJ2-6, reads SQTIHQWPATLVQPVGSPLSLECTVEGTSNPNLYWYRQAAGRGLQLLFYSVGIGQISSEVPQNLSASRPQDRQFILSSKKLLLSDSGFYLCAWRPPQGFGPTLSLRGANVLTFGAGSRLTVL.

The chain recombines TRBV11-2 with TRBJ1-6; 8 positions match TRBD1. Germline CDR1 SGHAT, CDR2 FQNNGV. The V gene end was trimmed by 5 bases and the J gene end by 10 bases; junction bases not matched to a gene: 13. There are 16 residues in the CDR3. In DNA form, the CDR3 reads TGTGCCAGCAGCCCGAGACAGGGGCGGGTGGGGTCACCCCTCCACTTT. Amino acid sequence: CASSPRQGRVGSPLHF.

The chain combines TRBV4-2 with TRBJ2-3; 8 positions agree with TRBD2. The CDR3 has 16 amino acids. The junction had 7 bases not matched to a gene; V was cut back by 0 bases and J by 5 bases. Germline assignment: CDR1 LGHNA and CDR2 YNFKEQ. The chain's CDR3 is CASSQDAGGRLDTQYF. CDR3 nucleotide sequence: TGTGCCAGCAGCCAAGATGCGGGGGGCCGTTTAGATACGCAGTATTTT.

The chain carries TRBV9 and TRBJ1-4; 8 positions match TRBD1. Germline assignment: CDR1 SGDLS and CDR2 YYNGEE. The CDR3 runs to 16 residues. Unmatched junction bases numbered 6, after V lost 2 bases and J lost 3 bases. The CDR3 sequence is CASSVQGAPANEKLFF. CDR3 in DNA: TGTGCCAGCAGCGTTCAGGGGGCGCCTGCTAATGAAAAACTGTTTTTT.

The chain is built from TRBV9 and TRBJ2-1; 9 bases match TRBD2. The CDR3 loop spans 17 amino acids. Losses at the gene ends were 0 bases for V and 9 bases for J; bases not matched to a gene: 13. Per the germline V gene, CDR1 is SGDLS and CDR2 is YYNGEE. The CDR3: CASSVGDEAGGRSEQFF. Here the CDR3 DNA reads TGTGCCAGCAGCGTAGGGGATGAAGCGGGGGGCCGGAGTGAGCAGTTCTTC.

This chain uses TRBV7-8 with TRBJ2-2; D perhaps matches TRBD1 (5 bases). CDR1 SGHVS and CDR2 FQNEAQ come from the germline V gene. This CDR3 is built from 15 residues. V lost 7 bases and J 3 bases, leaving 15 bases between the germline ends. CDR3: CASNKDPGYTGELFF. CDR3 sequence (DNA): TGTGCCAGCAACAAAGACCCAGGGTACACCGGGGAGCTGTTTTTT.

The gene calls are TRBV19 and TRBJ2-2; 14 bases match TRBD2. CDR3 length: 22 residues. V gave up 9 bases and J gave up 5 bases; unmatched junction bases: 26. Germline CDR1 and CDR2: LNHDA and SQIVND (reference sequence). CDR3 nucleotide sequence: TGTGCCAGAGGGGGGCACGCGCCCGGGACTAGCGGGAGTACAAGGGGAACCGGGGAGCTGTTTTTT. It codes for CARGGHAPGTSGSTRGTGELFF.

The sample holds a few counts of this clone. J is TRBJ1-1 and V is TRBV6-6; no clear D. This CDR3 region has 14 residues. Germline-derived CDR1 and CDR2 are MNHNY and SVGAGI (reference sequence). V was pared by 0 bases and J by 3 bases, with 8 bases between. The CDR3 protein is CASSYSGEDTEAFF. CDR3 bases: TGTGCCAGCAGTTACTCCGGAGAGGACACTGAAGCTTTCTTT.

This clone has just one count. Germline and junction disagree at one end, which may indicate a read error. The chain couples TRBV9 to TRBJ1-2; tentative D call: TRBD1 (5 bases). This CDR3 is built from 15 residues. Germline loops: CDR1 SGDLS, CDR2 YYNGEE. Here the CDR3 DNA reads TGTGCCAGCAGCGCCTCCACCCGGGGGACGGTCAAAATGGACTTC. Translated, it gives CASSASTRGTVKMDF. The whole variable domain, remainder taken from reference TRBV9 and TRBJ1-2, is DSGVTQTPKHLITATGQRVTLRCSPRSGDLSVYWYQQSLDQGLQFLIQYYNGEERAKGNILERFSAQQFPDLHSELNLSSLELGDSALYFCASSASTRGTVKMDFGSGTRLTVV.

The gene calls are TRBV27 and TRBJ2-5; the D is unclear. CDR1 and CDR2 (germline): MNHEY, SMNVEV (reference sequence). V was clipped by 2 bases and J by 3 bases, with 19 bases between them. The CDR3 sequence is 17 residues long. The CDR3 reads CASSLLPISSVKETQYF. CDR3 coding DNA: TGTGCCAGCAGTTTACTACCTATATCTTCCGTCAAAGAGACCCAGTACTTC.

This chain connects TRBV6-6 to TRBJ1-6, with D possibly TRBD1 on 6 matching bases. The CDR3 is 14 residues long. V was trimmed by 0 bases and J by 7 bases, leaving 7 bases between them. CDR1 MNHNY and CDR2 SVGAGI come from the germline V gene (reference sequence). The CDR3 reads CASSYSQGNSPLHF. CDR3 coding DNA: TGTGCCAGCAGTTACTCCCAGGGGAATTCACCCCTCCACTTT.

This clone has a handful of counts. The CDR3 nucleotides are TGTGCCAGCGGGGGACAGTTTAATAACTATGGCTACACCTTC. As protein: CASGGQFNNYGYTF. V is TRBV2 and J is TRBJ1-2; TRBD1 matches at 7 bases. CDR3 length: 14 residues. CDR1 and CDR2 (germline): SNHLY, FYNNEI. After removal of 8 bases from V and 1 base from J, the junction contained 7 bases not matched to a gene.

This chain connects TRBV10-3 to TRBJ2-1; TRBD2 matches at 11 bases. Germline trimming cut 4 bases from V and 0 bases from J; bases unmatched to any gene: 2. Germline V gene lookup returns CDR1 ENHRY and CDR2 SYGVKD. CDR3 length: 16 amino acids. CDR3 sequence: CAISGTSGGSYNEQFF. CDR3 nucleotides: TGTGCCATCAGTGGCACTAGCGGGGGCTCCTACAATGAGCAGTTCTTC.

The rearrangement uses TRBV7-9 and TRBJ2-1, with 11 positions matching TRBD2. V was pared by 5 bases and J by 8 bases, with 11 bases of the junction left unmatched. This CDR3 contains 16 residues. The germline gives CDR1 SEHNR, CDR2 FQNEAQ (reference sequence). The CDR3 reads CASSVSGGAQAYEQFF. The CDR3 DNA follows: TGTGCCAGCAGCGTTAGCGGGGGGGCCCAAGCCTATGAGCAGTTCTTC.

The chain links TRBV25-1 to TRBJ2-1; TRBD2 matches 7 bases. This CDR3 contains 17 residues. V was pared by 3 bases and J by 8 bases, with 16 bases of the junction left unmatched. Germline V lookup: CDR1 MGHDK, CDR2 SYGVNS. The CDR3 protein is CASSDLSPPGRVDEQFF. The CDR3 DNA is TGTGCCAGCAGTGACCTCTCCCCGCCAGGGAGGGTCGATGAGCAGTTCTTC. The full variable domain, in which reference TRBV25-1 and TRBJ2-1 provide the parts outside the CDR3, is EADIYQTPRYLVIGTGKKITLECSQTMGHDKMYWYQQDPGMELHLIHYSYGVNSTEKGDLSSESTVSRIRTEHFPLTLESARPSHTSQYLCASSDLSPPGRVDEQFFGPGTRLTVL.

The V and J genes are TRBV5-4 and TRBJ2-3; D gene ambiguous. CDR1 is SGHNT and CDR2 is YYREEE in the germline V gene (reference sequence). V was trimmed by 1 base and J by 5 bases, leaving 8 bases between them. The CDR3 has 13 residues. CDR3 sequence reads: CASSLPGGDTQYF. The CDR3 DNA reads as TGTGCCAGCAGCTTGCCGGGTGGAGATACGCAGTATTTT.

This clone appeared a few times. The J gene is TRBJ2-5, the V gene TRBV18; 8 nucleotides align to TRBD1. Germline CDR1 and CDR2: KGHSH and LQKENI. The CDR3 contains 16 residues. After removal of 1 base from V and 3 bases from J, the junction contained 7 bases not matched to a gene. CDR3 amino acids: CASSPLPGQAKETQYF. CDR3 nucleotides: TGTGCCAGCTCACCACTGCCGGGACAGGCTAAAGAGACCCAGTACTTC.

This clone was recorded a few times. This rearrangement joins TRBV9 to TRBJ1-2, with TRBD1 matching over 8 bases. Per the germline V gene, CDR1 is SGDLS and CDR2 is YYNGEE. CDR3 length equals 15 residues. V dropped 3 bases and J dropped 3; count of bases not matched to a gene: 7. CDR3 nucleotide sequence: TGTGCCAGCAGCGCCAGGGGGCGCCGGGACTATGGCTACACCTTC. Its translation is CASSARGRRDYGYTF.

V and J are TRBV5-1 and TRBJ2-3; 7 nucleotides match TRBD2. This CDR3 has 15 residues. Germline V gives CDR1 SGHRS, CDR2 YFSETQ. Trimming removed 2 bases from V and 6 bases from J; junction bases left unmatched: 9. The DNA for the CDR3 is TGCGCCAGCAGCTTTCGGGGGAGGGCCGCGGATACGCAGTATTTT. Translated, it gives CASSFRGRAADTQYF.

The chain is built from TRBV19 and TRBJ2-1; 15 nucleotides align to TRBD2. Per germline, CDR1 LNHDA and CDR2 SQIVND (reference sequence). CDR3 size: 18 residues. V shed 1 base and J 5 bases; nucleotides not matched to a gene: 6. The CDR3 sequence is CASSIVRTSGGENNEQFF. The CDR3 DNA is TGTGCCAGTAGTATAGTAAGGACTAGCGGGGGGGAAAACAATGAGCAGTTCTTC. The full variable domain, in which reference TRBV19 and TRBJ2-1 provide the parts outside the CDR3, is DGGITQSPKYLFRKEGQNVTLSCEQNLNHDAMYWYRQDPGQGLRLIYYSQIVNDFQKGDIAEGYSVSREKKESFPLTVTSAQKNPTAFYLCASSIVRTSGGENNEQFFGPGTRLTVL.